This entry concerns a single TCR beta chain. Its recognized antigen is unknown. Qualities for individual bases were not recorded, and no much larger clone is one base off. The library came from the immunoSEQ multiplex PCR assay. Per the source publication's procedure: A statistical classification framework was built for diagnosing cytomegalovirus status from the catalog of TCR beta chain sequences. Sourced from immuneACCESS, this table was stored by TCRdb with only in-frame sequences that have V and J called. A share of the clones is absent; for the studies checked, an unresolved V gene accounts for under half, and the remainder has no known explanation. The V and J calls and the clone size are those of that table, but D and trimming were determined from the DNA. This sample has fewer than 85,000 clones in its table, and 70% to 90% of those were observed once. The ten largest clones represent less than 5% of the sample.

The sample is drawn from a study of cytomegalovirus exposure and HLA in healthy donors (TCRdb year 2017). Notes on the research overall: A later analysis indicated that the 100 to 150 validation repertoires were generated on the platform also employed for the 666 repertoires of the first cohort. The study aimed to test whether signatures of past pathogen exposure could be identified by cataloging public T cell receptors. In addition to the first cohort of 666 subjects, a separate validation cohort of 130 or so different subjects was used. To predict cytomegalovirus infection status, the study brought together high-throughput TCR immunosequencing, statistical association of individual TCRs with disease status, and machine learning. Study-wide findings and limitations: The classifier was reported to diagnose cytomegalovirus status with high specificity and sensitivity in both the original cohort and the validation cohort. In vitro tests confirmed that a few of the cytomegalovirus-associated TCR beta chains recognize cytomegalovirus antigens. A total of 150 to 200 TCR beta chains were listed by the study as associated with cytomegalovirus. According to the authors, the approach could potentially be generalized to other disease states and immunological phenotypes. Subsequent analysis determined that TCRs grouped into clusters in the first cohort also showed a tendency toward co-occurrence across the roughly 130 validation repertoires, and about 93% of cluster scores exceeded 0. A later analysis had no HLA typing for the validation cohort, so co-occurrence there was scored across all 110 or so repertoires. Across donors, most TCR sequences were observed very rarely, whereas some public TCRs were present in many individuals.

The donors were included in the validation cohort of over a hundred subjects, a group kept apart from the approximately 690-subject first cohort. The TCR sequence derives from a woman aged 18 to 35 in good health and CMV-seropositive. Sequencing input: PBMCs.

The nucleotide sequence is TGTGCCAGCAGTTTCATCGCGGGTCCATCCTACGAGCAGTACTTC. Its protein reads: CASSFIAGPSYEQYF. The chain was built from TRBV27 and TRBJ2-7, and the D gene may be TRBD2, 5 bases matching. Reading the germline V gene (reference sequence) gives CDR1 MNHEY and CDR2 SMNVEV. The V end loses 3 bases and the J end loses 1 base, and a stretch of 13 bases separates them. The CDR3 has 15 amino acids, counting the end cysteine and phenylalanine. Only the CDR3 region is kept as DNA, spanning 45 bases read in frame from base 1.